Listed below are T cell receptor beta chains from one sample, sequenced in a study of neurological immune-mediated disorders. TCRdb recomputed calls from the 5' RACE reads with MiXCR, one row per CDR3 protein. The table shows 40,000 or so distinct CDR3 sequences, with approximately 10% occurring only once. Sequenced: PBMCs. The receptors here all came from a man aged 60 to 69 with HTLV-1-associated myelopathy (HAM/TSP). The CDR3 runs from the conserved cysteine through the conserved F or W. D genes are given only for firm matches. Rows give clone size only sometimes, using once, few, many, or a class for an expanded clone.

>many|TRBV7-9|TRBJ2-7|NA
TGTGCCAGCAGCCAGGACTACCGTTCCTACGAGCAGTACTTC
CASSQDYRSYEQYF
>many|TRBV5-1|TRBJ2-1|NA
TGCGCCAGCAGCCTGACCAGTAGTGACTCCTACAATGAGCAGTTCTTC
CASSLTSSDSYNEQFF
>many|TRBV12-3/TRBV12-4|TRBJ2-1|NA
TGTGCCAGCCAGGGAAATGAGCAGTTCTTC
CASQGNEQFF
>many|TRBV10-2|TRBJ2-1|NA
TGCGCCAGCAGGAAGGAGGGCACCTACAATGAGCAGTTCTTC
CASRKEGTYNEQFF
>many|TRBV15|TRBJ2-2|NA
TGTGCCACCAGCACCGCCCCAGGGGCCGCGAACACCGGGGAGCTGTTTTTT
CATSTAPGAANTGELFF
>NA|TRBV5-1|TRBJ2-1|NA
TGCGCCAGCAGCTTGGAAACCAGCTCCTACAATGAGCAGTTCTTC
CASSLETSSYNEQFF
>many|TRBV29-1|TRBJ1-2|NA
TGCAGCGTTGATCTCCAGGTGGACCGTGGCTACACCTTC
CSVDLQVDRGYTF
>many|TRBV20-1|TRBJ2-7|NA
TGCAGTGCTACCCCCGGGGCCAGGGCTTCCTACGAGCAGTACTTC
CSATPGARASYEQYF
>many|TRBV3-1|TRBJ2-7|NA
TGTGCCAGCAGCCGAGGAGCGGGTGAGCAGTACTTC
CASSRGAGEQYF
>many|TRBV27|TRBJ1-1|NA
TGTGCCAGCCCTGGAGGGGGAACTGAAGCTTTCTTT
CASPGGGTEAFF
>many|TRBV13|TRBJ1-3|NA
TGTGCCAGCAGCTTGCTGGGGGTATCTGGAAACACCATATATTTT
CASSLLGVSGNTIYF
>NA|TRBV7-2|TRBJ1-5|NA
TGTGCCAGCAGCTTAGAAGACAATCAGCCCCAGCATTTT
CASSLEDNQPQHF